These 17 T cell receptor beta chains were sequenced from one sample in a study of T cells after yellow fever vaccination (dated by TCRdb to the late 2010s). Library prep was done by 5' RACE. Instrument used: Illumina NovaSeq 6000. TCRdb redid the processing of the public reads, applying fastp at Q25 and MiXCR, and retained in-frame beta chains. Each CDR3 protein gets just one entry, which takes the most common genes and DNA from the rows behind it. This sample lists some 300,000 distinct CDR3 sequences; roughly 3.5% were detected once. Roughly a quarter of the sample rests with the top ten. What the treatment or condition label conveys for this sample: live attenuated yellow fever vaccine strain. Sequences were derived from PBMCs, sampled on the day of the yellow fever booster vaccination. The receptors stem from a man between 18 and 29 years old who received the YFV17D yellow fever vaccine.

This clonotype was observed many times. The chain is built from TRBV11-3 and TRBJ2-2, with 7 bases lining up with TRBD1. The CDR3 is made up of 14 amino acids. Per germline, CDR1 SGHNT and CDR2 YENEEA. V lost 7 bases and J lost 4; bases outside the gene matches: 6. The CDR3 region is CASTRTGPTGELFF. The CDR3 DNA reads TGTGCCAGCACCAGGACAGGACCCACCGGGGAGCTGTTTTTT.

The chain employs TRBV3-1 and TRBJ1-2, with 7 nucleotides matching TRBD1. Germline CDR1 reads LGHDT; CDR2 reads YNNKEL (reference sequence). Germline trimming cut 1 base from V and 2 bases from J; bases unmatched to any gene: 4. This CDR3 comprises 15 residues. The CDR3 region is CASSQGDRVNYGYTF. CDR3 sequence (DNA): TGTGCCAGCAGCCAAGGTGACAGGGTCAACTATGGCTACACCTTC.

This clonotype was counted between two and nine times. V and J are TRBV28 and TRBJ2-5; 7 bases are a match to TRBD1. Germline V gives CDR1 MDHEN, CDR2 SYDVKM. The V segment lost 6 bases and the J segment 11 bases; nucleotides outside the gene matches: 12. The CDR3 loop spans 13 amino acids. CDR3 residues: CASSLSRGRGQYF. The CDR3 DNA reads TGTGCCAGCAGCCTTTCTAGGGGGCGCGGGCAGTACTTC.

J is TRBJ2-2 and V is TRBV5-4; 7 nucleotides align to TRBD1. This CDR3 contains 14 residues. The ends lost 0 bases at V and 6 bases at J; junction bases unmatched: 2. Germline V gene sequence: CDR1 SGHNT, CDR2 YYREEE (reference sequence). The CDR3 DNA sequence: TGTGCCAGCAGCTTGGGACAGGGCTCCGGGGAGCTGTTTTTT. Translation gives CASSLGQGSGELFF.

This clonotype came up many times. The rearrangement uses TRBV12-3 or TRBV12-4 and TRBJ2-3, with TRBD1 identical over 8 bases. The length of the CDR3 is 17 residues. Unmatched junction bases numbered 10, after V lost 1 base and J lost 4 bases. CDR3 DNA sequence: TGTGCCAGCAGTTTAGGTGGGACAGGTGGGAGACCAGATACGCAGTATTTT. It yields the protein CASSLGGTGGRPDTQYF.

This clonotype came up many times. V and J are TRBV4-2 and TRBJ2-1, with 13 bases matching TRBD2. Trimming at V came to 0 bases and at J to 9 bases, leaving 5 bases not matched to a gene. Looked up from germline, CDR1 is LGHNA and CDR2 is YNFKEQ. The CDR3 is made up of 16 amino acids. CDR3 in amino acids: CASSQDGTSGAGEQFF. The CDR3 DNA reads TGTGCCAGCAGCCAAGATGGGACTAGCGGGGCTGGTGAGCAGTTCTTC.

This chain joins TRBV20-1 and TRBJ1-5; possibly TRBD1 for D (6 bases). The V end was cut by 3 bases, the J end by 2 bases, with 11 bases between. CDR3 length: 14 amino acids. Germline loops: CDR1 DFQATT, CDR2 SNEGSKA (reference sequence). The CDR3 DNA sequence: TGCAGTGCTAGCAGGGGACGTGGCAATCAGCCCCAGCATTTT. Its protein is CSASRGRGNQPQHF.

Many counts were recorded for this clonotype. The chain combines TRBV5-4 with TRBJ2-5; D is uncertain. V dropped 4 bases and J dropped 2 bases, with 12 bases sitting between them. From germline, CDR1 is SGHNT and CDR2 YYREEE (reference sequence). This CDR3 region has 14 residues. CDR3 in amino acids: CASSLSAMQETQYF. CDR3 nucleotides: TGTGCCAGCAGCCTGTCGGCTATGCAAGAGACCCAGTACTTC. The full variable domain, completed using reference TRBV5-4 and TRBJ2-5, is ETGVTQSPTHLIKTRGQQVTLRCSSQSGHNTVSWYQQALGQGPQFIFQYYREEENGRGNFPPRFSGLQFPNYSSELNVNALELDDSALYLCASSLSAMQETQYFGPGTRLLVL.

The rearrangement uses TRBV5-6 and TRBJ1-1; perhaps TRBD1 as D (6 bases). The CDR3 extends over 15 amino acids. Germline CDR1 SGHDT, CDR2 YYEEEE. V was clipped by 4 bases and J by 3 bases, with 16 bases between them. CDR3 nucleotide sequence: TGTGCCAGCAGCCCTCTCGGGGGCGTAGACACTGAAGCTTTCTTT. Translating it yields CASSPLGGVDTEAFF. The complete variable domain, with remaining parts taken from reference TRBV5-6 and TRBJ1-1, reads DAGVTQSPTHLIKTRGQQVTLRCSPKSGHDTVSWYQQALGQGPQFIFQYYEEEERQRGNFPDRFSGHQFPNYSSELNVNALLLGDSALYLCASSPLGGVDTEAFFGQGTRLTVV.

This clonotype was counted at least ten times. The chain has TRBV6-6 and TRBJ1-2; no definite D call. CDR1 MNHNY and CDR2 SVGAGI come from the germline V gene (reference sequence). Trimming pared 0 bases from V and 3 bases from J, leaving 14 bases between. The CDR3 is made up of 16 amino acids. DNA for the CDR3: TGTGCCAGCAGTTACTCATTGTTTCTGCCCTACTATGGCTACACCTTC. Residues: CASSYSLFLPYYGYTF.

This clonotype was detected ten times or more. The J gene is TRBJ2-3, the V gene TRBV29-1; 11 bases match TRBD2. The CDR3 is 15 amino acids. Germline lookup yields CDR1 SQVTM and CDR2 ANQGSEA. After removal of 4 bases from V and 3 bases from J, the junction contained 6 bases not matched to a gene. DNA of the CDR3: TGCAGCGTTGTAACTAGCGGGGGACTTACAGATACGCAGTATTTT. Translation: CSVVTSGGLTDTQYF.

This clonotype was recorded many times. The gene calls are TRBV5-5 and TRBJ2-7, with a possible D match to TRBD2 (5 bases). The CDR3 length is 13 residues. With 2 bases removed from V and 4 bases from J, the gap between germline ends came to 10 bases. Per germline, CDR1 SGHKS and CDR2 YYEKEE (reference sequence). CDR3 bases: TGTGCCAGCAGCTTATTCGGAGGATACGAGCAGTACTTC. This translates into CASSLFGGYEQYF.

This clonotype was observed a few times. The CDR3 loop is CAIRAGAGDDYGYTF. In DNA form, the CDR3 reads TGTGCCATCAGAGCTGGAGCAGGGGACGACTATGGCTACACCTTC. This chain uses TRBV10-3 with TRBJ1-2; a weak D match, TRBD1 (6 bases). CDR1 is ENHRY, CDR2 SYGVKD, per germline. The CDR3 loop spans 15 amino acids. Trimming removed 6 bases at V and 3 bases at J, with 17 bases between.

The V gene is TRBV18, the J gene TRBJ1-5, with no clear D. V was pared by 2 bases and J by 6 bases, with 11 bases between. The germline V gene has CDR1 KGHSH and CDR2 LQKENI. The CDR3 is 14 amino acids. The CDR3 DNA follows: TGTGCCAGCTCACCATCGATTTCTGGTCAGCCCCAGCATTTT. This gives the protein CASSPSISGQPQHF.

The rearrangement uses TRBV7-8 and TRBJ1-4; unclear D gene. The V gene's germline CDR1 is SGHVS and CDR2 FQNEAQ. V dropped 3 bases and J dropped 1 base, with 9 bases sitting between them. This CDR3 is built from 15 residues. The CDR3 sequence: CASSFYGLTNEKLFF. The DNA of the CDR3 is TGTGCCAGCAGCTTCTACGGACTAACTAATGAAAAACTGTTTTTT.

This clonotype was detected ten times or more. V gene TRBV5-4 combines with J gene TRBJ2-3, with TRBD2 matching over 8 bases. Germline V lookup: CDR1 SGHNT, CDR2 YYREEE (reference sequence). The CDR3 sequence is 14 residues long. Trimming removed 5 bases from V and 3 bases from J; junction bases left unmatched: 5. CDR3 sequence: CASRTGTRTDTQYF. CDR3 DNA sequence: TGTGCCAGCAGAACCGGGACTAGAACAGATACGCAGTATTTT.

The CDR3 spells CASSGEDFRVDTQYF. The CDR3 bases are TGTGCCAGCAGTGGGGAGGACTTTCGGGTAGATACGCAGTATTTT. The chain uses TRBV27 and TRBJ2-3; a weak D match, TRBD2 (6 bases). The V end lost 5 bases, the J end lost 5 bases, and 17 bases lay between the germline ends. This CDR3 contains 15 residues. The V gene's germline CDR1 is MNHEY and CDR2 SMNVEV (reference sequence).